These T cell receptor beta chains were read from a single sample in a study of cytomegalovirus exposure and HLA in healthy donors. The data were produced by immunoSEQ multiplex PCR, yet TCRdb's version contains in-frame clones alone and is incomplete. The sample carries approximately 170,000 clones, 60% to 85% recorded once. The sample taken for sequencing was PBMCs. The receptor set was obtained from a female donor in good health and CMV-seronegative. The CDR3 runs from the conserved cysteine through the conserved F or W. Clone sizes are given selectively: once, few, many, or a class where the clone is expanded.

J: TRBJ1-5; V: TRBV19; size: .; CDR3: CASSTRQGRLGPQHF
J: TRBJ1-4; V: TRBV6-1; size: .; CDR3: CASMRPTNEKLFF
J: TRBJ2-2; V: TRBV6-4; size: few; CDR3: CASSLGGDTGELFF
J: TRBJ1-1; V: TRBV4-1; size: few; CDR3: CASSQGANTEAFF
J: TRBJ2-3; V: TRBV19; size: .; CDR3: CASSSTGGLSDTQYF
J: TRBJ1-2; V: TRBV28; size: .; CDR3: CASSLGRGQNYGYTF
J: TRBJ1-1; V: TRBV14; size: .; CDR3: CASSQWTGEYTEAFF
J: TRBJ2-7; V: TRBV19; size: .; CDR3: CASSIAMTGLSEQYF
J: TRBJ2-2; V: TRBV6-5; size: .; CDR3: CASRRREGNTGELFF
J: TRBJ2-4; V: TRBV25-1; size: .; CDR3: CASSEAALAKNIQYF
J: TRBJ1-5; V: TRBV7-9; size: .; CDR3: CASSLSGGGQPQHF
J: TRBJ1-2; V: TRBV30; size: few; CDR3: CAWSDRYYTF
J: TRBJ2-3; V: TRBV7-2; size: .; CDR3: CAASGGGDTQYF
J: TRBJ2-2; V: TRBV30; size: .; CDR3: CAWSVNGGRSAGELFF
J: TRBJ1-1; V: TRBV28; size: .; CDR3: CASSSRQGTLNTEAFF
J: TRBJ2-7; V: TRBV30; size: .; CDR3: CAGYQTGYEQYF
J: TRBJ2-3; V: TRBV30; size: .; CDR3: CAWRRVAGADTQYF
J: TRBJ2-1; V: TRBV19; size: .; CDR3: CASISGLAGNSYNEQFF
J: TRBJ1-1; V: TRBV5-1; size: .; CDR3: CASSSTSRGNTEAFF
J: TRBJ1-2; V: TRBV6-1; size: .; CDR3: CASSEMAGLYGYTF
J: TRBJ1-1; V: TRBV14; size: .; CDR3: CASSRQGGSTEAFF
J: TRBJ2-1; V: TRBV18; size: once; CDR3: CASSPPTSGYNEQFF